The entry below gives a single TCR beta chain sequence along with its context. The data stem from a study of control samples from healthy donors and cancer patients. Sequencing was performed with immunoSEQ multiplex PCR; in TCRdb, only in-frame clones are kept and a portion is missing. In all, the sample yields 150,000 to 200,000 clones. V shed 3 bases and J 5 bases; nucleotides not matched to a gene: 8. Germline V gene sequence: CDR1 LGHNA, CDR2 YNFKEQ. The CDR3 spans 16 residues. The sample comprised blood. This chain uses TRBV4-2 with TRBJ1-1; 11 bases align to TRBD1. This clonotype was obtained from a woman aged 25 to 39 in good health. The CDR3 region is CASSQSAGQGGTEAFF. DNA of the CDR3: TGTGCCAGCAGCCAGTCAGCGGGACAGGGGGGAACTGAAGCTTTCTTT.